This TCR beta chain is from a study of T cell responses to AZD1222 COVID-19 vaccine. Study-wide findings and caveats: Increases in Spike-specific TCR breadth and depth were seen after two AZD1222 doses. It was only a handful of AZD1222 recipients who were seropositive at baseline. Epitopes outside B.1.351 and B.1.1.7 mutated regions reportedly drew nearly half of spike TCRs.

The CDR3 runs 13 residues. V lost 5 bases to trimming and J lost 4 bases, with 11 bases between them. Germline V gene lookup returns CDR1 MDHEN and CDR2 SYDVKM. Sequenced by immunoSEQ multiplex PCR; TCRdb stores in-frame clones only, minus some. The sample includes around 150,000 clones, about nine tenths of them seen just once. Of note for this clone: Its antigen is undetermined.

The clonotype originates from an adult in good health. The chain has TRBV28 and TRBJ1-2; a possible D gene is TRBD1 (5 bases). The specimen comprised peripheral blood, sampled on day 0 of AZD1222 vaccination. The CDR3 is CASSEGDGYGYTF. CDR3 nucleotides: TGTGCCAGCAGTGAAGGGGACGGCTATGGCTACACCTTC.